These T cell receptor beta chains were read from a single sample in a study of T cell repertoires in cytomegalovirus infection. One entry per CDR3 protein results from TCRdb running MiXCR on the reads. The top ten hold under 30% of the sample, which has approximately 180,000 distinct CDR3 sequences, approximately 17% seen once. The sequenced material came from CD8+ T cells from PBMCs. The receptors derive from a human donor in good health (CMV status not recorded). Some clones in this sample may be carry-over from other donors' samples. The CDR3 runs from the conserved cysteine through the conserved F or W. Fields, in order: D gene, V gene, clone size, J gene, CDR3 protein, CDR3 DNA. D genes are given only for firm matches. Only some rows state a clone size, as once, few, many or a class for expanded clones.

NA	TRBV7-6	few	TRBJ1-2	CASSSATKAQANYGYTF	TGTGCCAGCAGCTCCGCCACCAAGGCCCAGGCTAACTATGGCTACACCTTC
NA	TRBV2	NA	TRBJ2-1	CASSGIGGSSYNEQFF	TGTGCCAGCAGTGGAATAGGAGGGAGCTCCTACAATGAGCAGTTCTTC
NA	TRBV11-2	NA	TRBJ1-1	CASSHTRGRDTEAFF	TGTGCCAGCAGCCACACACGGGGAAGGGACACTGAAGCTTTCTTT
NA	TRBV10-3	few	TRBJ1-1	CAIHGRYTEAFF	TGTGCCATCCATGGACGTTACACTGAAGCTTTCTTT
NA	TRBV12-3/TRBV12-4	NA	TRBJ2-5	CASSSKGTQYF	TGTGCCAGCAGTTCCAAGGGGACCCAGTACTTC
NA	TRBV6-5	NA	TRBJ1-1	CASSPASNTEAFF	TGTGCCAGCAGTCCTGCCTCGAACACTGAAGCTTTCTTT
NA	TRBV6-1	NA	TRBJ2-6	CASSSYDSGANVLTF	TGTGCCAGCAGTTCGTACGACTCTGGGGCCAACGTCCTGACTTTC
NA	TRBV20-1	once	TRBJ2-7	CSAPAEENSYEQYF	TGCAGTGCCCCCGCCGAGGAAAACTCCTACGAGCAGTACTTC
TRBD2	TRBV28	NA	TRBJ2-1	CASVGLAGGYEQFF	TGTGCCAGCGTAGGACTAGCGGGGGGATATGAGCAGTTCTTC
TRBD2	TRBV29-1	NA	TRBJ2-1	CSVEGTSGGDYNEQFF	TGCAGCGTTGAAGGGACTAGCGGGGGTGACTACAATGAGCAGTTCTTC
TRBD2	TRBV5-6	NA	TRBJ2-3	CASSSTAGGWTDTQYF	TGTGCCAGCAGCTCTACGGCGGGGGGGTGGACAGATACGCAGTATTTT
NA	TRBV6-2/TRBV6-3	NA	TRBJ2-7	CASSLDLGEQNF	TGTGCCAGCAGTTTAGACCTGGGGGAGCAGAACTTC
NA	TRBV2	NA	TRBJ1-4	CASRETNEKLFF	TGTGCCAGCCGGGAAACTAATGAAAAACTGTTTTTT
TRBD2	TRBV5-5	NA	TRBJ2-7	CASSLWGGTYEQYF	TGTGCCAGCAGCTTGTGGGGGGGGACCTACGAGCAGTACTTC
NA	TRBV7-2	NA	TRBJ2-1	CASSYRASYNEQFF	TGTGCCAGCAGCTACAGGGCTTCCTACAATGAGCAGTTCTTC
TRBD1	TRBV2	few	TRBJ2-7	CASNPSPGQGTYEQYF	TGTGCCAGCAACCCCAGCCCGGGACAGGGAACCTACGAGCAGTACTTC
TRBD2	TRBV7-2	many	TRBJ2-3	CASTLAGGMGTDTQYF	TGTGCCAGCACCCTAGCGGGGGGCATGGGCACAGATACGCAGTATTTT
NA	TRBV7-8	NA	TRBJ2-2	CASSLGRVSTGELFF	TGTGCCAGCAGCTTGGGGCGGGTGAGCACCGGGGAGCTGTTTTTT
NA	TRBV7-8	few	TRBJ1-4	CASTRFYRDPNEKLFF	TGTGCCAGCACCCGTTTCTACAGGGACCCAAATGAAAAACTGTTTTTT
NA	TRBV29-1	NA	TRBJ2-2	CSVEDLYTGELFF	TGCAGCGTTGAAGATCTGTACACCGGGGAGCTGTTTTTT
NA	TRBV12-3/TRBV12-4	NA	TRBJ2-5	CASSLTGTETQYF	TGTGCCAGCAGTCTTACAGGGACAGAGACCCAGTACTTC
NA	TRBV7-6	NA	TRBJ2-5	CASSPQVQETQYF	TGTGCCAGCAGCCCTCAAGTACAAGAGACCCAGTACTTC
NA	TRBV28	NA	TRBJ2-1	CASSLSQGLREQFF	TGTGCCAGCAGCCTATCCCAGGGGCTGAGGGAGCAGTTCTTC
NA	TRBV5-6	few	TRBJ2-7	CASSFGQGEFEQYF	TGTGCCAGCAGCTTTGGGCAGGGTGAATTTGAGCAGTACTTC
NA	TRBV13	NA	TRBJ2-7	CASSSGVESSYEQYF	TGTGCCAGCAGCTCGGGGGTCGAATCCTCCTACGAGCAGTACTTC
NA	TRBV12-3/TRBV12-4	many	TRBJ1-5	CASTLLGNQPQHF	TGTGCCAGCACCCTGTTGGGGAATCAGCCCCAGCATTTT
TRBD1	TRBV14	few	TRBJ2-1	CASSQVFRTGLNNEQFF	TGTGCCAGCAGCCAAGTATTCAGGACAGGGTTGAACAATGAGCAGTTCTTC
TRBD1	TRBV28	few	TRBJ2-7	CASTIPRTGYYEQYF	TGTGCCAGCACCATACCGAGGACAGGGTACTACGAGCAGTACTTC
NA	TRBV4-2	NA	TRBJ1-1	CASSQDEGGGTEAFF	TGTGCCAGCAGCCAAGACGAGGGGGGTGGGACTGAAGCTTTCTTT
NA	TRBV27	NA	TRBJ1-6	CASSPRMASYNSPLHF	TGTGCCAGCAGTCCCCGGATGGCCTCCTATAATTCACCCCTCCACTTT
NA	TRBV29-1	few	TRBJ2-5	CSVDGRHPALETQYF	TGCAGCGTTGACGGAAGGCATCCCGCCCTAGAGACCCAGTACTTC
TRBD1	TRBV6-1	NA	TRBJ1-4	CASSPGTGFGEKLFF	TGTGCCAGCAGTCCCGGGACAGGGTTTGGTGAAAAACTGTTTTTT
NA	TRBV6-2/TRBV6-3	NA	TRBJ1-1	CASSYVGTEAFF	TGTGCCAGCAGTTATGTGGGTACTGAAGCTTTCTTT
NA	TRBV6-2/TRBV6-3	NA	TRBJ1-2	CASSKKGRINYGYTF	TGTGCCAGCAGCAAAAAAGGACGGATTAACTATGGCTACACCTTC
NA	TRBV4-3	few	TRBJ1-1	CASSQDVSIGDTEAFF	TGCGCCAGCAGCCAAGACGTAAGTATCGGGGACACTGAAGCTTTCTTT
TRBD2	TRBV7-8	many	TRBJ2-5	CASSFFSGARESQYF	TGTGCCAGCAGCTTTTTCAGCGGGGCAAGAGAGTCCCAGTACTTC
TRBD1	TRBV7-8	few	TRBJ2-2	CASSLYPNRGPNTGELFF	TGTGCCAGCAGCCTTTACCCTAACAGGGGGCCAAACACCGGGGAGCTGTTTTTT
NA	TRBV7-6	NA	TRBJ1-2	CASSPLRVGYTF	TGTGCCAGCAGCCCTCTAAGAGTTGGCTACACCTTC
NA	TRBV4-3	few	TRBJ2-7	CASSQGAATYEQYF	TGCGCCAGCAGCCAAGGAGCGGCTACCTACGAGCAGTACTTC
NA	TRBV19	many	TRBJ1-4	CASSKRHPATNEKLFF	TGTGCCAGTAGCAAGAGACACCCTGCAACTAATGAAAAACTGTTTTTT
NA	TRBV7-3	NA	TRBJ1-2	CASSPGTDTNYGYTF	TGTGCCAGCAGCCCAGGGACGGACACTAACTATGGCTACACCTTC
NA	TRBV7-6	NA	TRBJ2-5	CASSLYRVARDQETQYF	TGTGCCAGCAGCTTATACAGGGTGGCGCGGGATCAAGAGACCCAGTACTTC
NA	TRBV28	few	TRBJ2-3	CASSLRSHRRGADTQYF	TGTGCCAGCAGTTTAAGGAGTCATCGGAGGGGAGCAGATACGCAGTATTTT
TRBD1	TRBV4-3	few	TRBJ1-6	CASSQDKGAVSPLHF	TGCGCCAGCAGCCAAGATAAGGGGGCTGTTTCACCCCTCCACTTT
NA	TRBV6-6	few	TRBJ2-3	CASSYGLRRTDTQYF	TGTGCCAGCAGCTATGGACTGCGACGCACAGATACGCAGTATTTT
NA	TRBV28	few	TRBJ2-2	CASSRFGTLNTGELFF	TGTGCCAGCAGTCGATTCGGGACACTCAACACCGGGGAGCTGTTTTTT
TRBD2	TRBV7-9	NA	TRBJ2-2	CASSPRTSGGFTGELFF	TGTGCCAGCAGCCCCAGGACTAGCGGGGGATTCACCGGGGAGCTGTTTTTT
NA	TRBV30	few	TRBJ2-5	CALSHSGRVRETQYF	TGTGCCTTATCCCATTCCGGCAGGGTCCGAGAGACCCAGTACTTC
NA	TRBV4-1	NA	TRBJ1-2	CASNGGGFGYTF	TGCGCCAGCAATGGGGGGGGATTCGGCTACACCTTC
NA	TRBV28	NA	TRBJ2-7	CASSFPGLLTYEQYF	TGTGCCAGCAGTTTCCCCGGACTTTTAACCTACGAGCAGTACTTC
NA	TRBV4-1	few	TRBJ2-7	CASSQEGLRNEQYF	TGCGCCAGCAGCCAAGAAGGTCTCCGGAACGAGCAGTACTTC
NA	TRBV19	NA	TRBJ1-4	CASSMGRKVNEKLFF	TGTGCCAGTAGTATGGGCCGAAAGGTTAATGAAAAACTGTTTTTT
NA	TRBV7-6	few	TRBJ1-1	CASSLGSPFTEAFF	TGTGCCAGCAGCTTAGGATCACCTTTCACTGAAGCTTTCTTT
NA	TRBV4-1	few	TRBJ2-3	CASSQDSTDTQYF	TGCGCCAGCAGCCAAGACAGCACAGATACGCAGTATTTT
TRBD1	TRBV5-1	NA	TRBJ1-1	CASSFGGDSRGWEKTEAFF	TGCGCCAGCAGCTTTGGAGGGGACAGCCGCGGGTGGGAAAAAACTGAAGCTTTCTTT
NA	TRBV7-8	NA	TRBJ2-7	CASSLEAGMGYEQYF	TGTGCCAGCAGCTTAGAGGCAGGGATGGGCTACGAGCAGTACTTC
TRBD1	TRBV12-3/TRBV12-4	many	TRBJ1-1	CASSPPHGQAANTEAFF	TGTGCCAGCAGTCCCCCCCATGGACAGGCAGCGAACACTGAAGCTTTCTTT
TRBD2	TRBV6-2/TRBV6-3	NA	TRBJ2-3	CASSYSTASGGRSDTQYF	TGTGCCAGCAGTTACTCGACGGCTAGCGGGGGCCGGTCAGATACGCAGTATTTT
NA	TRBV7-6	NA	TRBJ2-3	CASSLDPVQGSTDTQYF	TGTGCCAGCAGCTTAGATCCGGTGCAGGGAAGCACAGATACGCAGTATTTT